Following are 15 T cell receptor beta chains from one sample sequenced in a study of identical twins. One entry per CDR3 protein results from TCRdb running MiXCR on the 5' RACE reads. Of 400,000 to 600,000 distinct CDR3 sequences listed, around 20% are singletons. The same sample was also used in a study of yellow fever vaccine responses in identical twins.

The sample consisted of CD4+ T cells sorted from blood. These receptors originate from a woman aged 18-29 years in good health.

This chain joins TRBV5-1 and TRBJ2-1; TRBD2 aligns across 9 bases. The J segment lost 2 bases and the V segment lost 4 bases, leaving 7 bases of the junction unmatched. The CDR3 is made up of 16 amino acids. Per germline, CDR1 SGHRS and CDR2 YFSETQ. DNA for the CDR3: TGCGCCAGCAGCCCTGGCGGGGGGGGGCCCTACAATGAGCAGTTCTTC. Its translation: CASSPGGGGPYNEQFF.

This clonotype was counted ten times or more. The chain joins TRBV7-9 to TRBJ2-3; 9 bases align to TRBD1. CDR3 length: 15 residues. CDR1 and CDR2 from the germline V gene are SEHNR and FQNEAQ (reference sequence). After removal of 5 bases from V and 1 base from J, the junction contained 4 bases not matched to a gene. The CDR3 coding sequence is TGTGCCAGCAGCCGAGGGGACAGGGGCACAGATACGCAGTATTTT. Protein: CASSRGDRGTDTQYF.

The chain joins TRBV19 to TRBJ2-5; 8 positions match TRBD1. CDR1 is LNHDA, CDR2 SQIVND, per germline (reference sequence). The CDR3 runs 17 residues. With V trimmed by 0 bases and J by 5 bases, 11 bases remained unmatched. The CDR3: CASSIDRTAGGSETQYF. The CDR3 DNA reads as TGTGCCAGTAGTATAGACCGAACTGCAGGGGGCTCCGAGACCCAGTACTTC. The full variable domain, its missing parts supplied by reference TRBV19 and TRBJ2-5, is DGGITQSPKYLFRKEGQNVTLSCEQNLNHDAMYWYRQDPGQGLRLIYYSQIVNDFQKGDIAEGYSVSREKKESFPLTVTSAQKNPTAFYLCASSIDRTAGGSETQYFGPGTRLLVL.

This clonotype is a singleton in its sample. This CDR3 reads CASSQVISSGANVLTF. CDR3 nucleotide sequence: TGTGCCAGCAGCCAAGTCATCAGCTCTGGGGCCAACGTCCTGACTTTC. The chain carries TRBV14 and TRBJ2-6; no reliable D call. V shed 1 base and J shed 0 bases, with 7 bases lying between them. This CDR3 is built from 16 residues. Germline CDR1 and CDR2: SGHDN and FVKESK.

This clonotype was picked up a small number of times. This sequence joins TRBV7-9 and TRBJ2-1; TRBD2 matches at 9 bases. This CDR3 region has 16 residues. The J segment lost 6 bases and the V segment lost 1 base, leaving 7 bases of the junction unmatched. Germline values: CDR1 SEHNR, CDR2 FQNEAQ (reference sequence). In DNA, the CDR3 is TGTGCCAGCAGCTTAGGAACAGCGGGGGGCTCCAATGAGCAGTTCTTC. Protein sequence: CASSLGTAGGSNEQFF.

CDR3 amino acids: CAITKDRQETQYF. The CDR3 nucleotides read TGTGCCATCACCAAGGACCGCCAAGAGACCCAGTACTTC. V usage is TRBV10-3 and J usage is TRBJ2-5; D call uncertain. Germline-derived CDR1 and CDR2 are ENHRY and SYGVKD. The CDR3 runs to 13 residues. Deletions cut 7 bases from V and 1 base from J, with 10 bases between.

Only a few counts were recorded for this clonotype. This chain uses TRBV12-3 or TRBV12-4 with TRBJ2-3; D call uncertain. V was clipped by 6 bases and J by 1 base, with 14 bases between them. CDR3 size: 15 residues. CDR3 loop: CASRMNRRGTDTQYF. The DNA for the CDR3 is TGTGCCAGCAGGATGAACAGAAGAGGCACAGATACGCAGTATTTT.

This clonotype was seen a handful of times. The chain joins TRBV29-1 to TRBJ2-1, with D perhaps matching TRBD2 (5 bases). The CDR3 contains 16 residues. The germline V gene encodes CDR1 SQVTM and CDR2 ANQGSEA. Trimming took off 1 base at V and 7 bases at J, with 20 bases between the two ends. The CDR3 nucleotides read TGCAGCGTTGAAGGGAAGGCCATCGTACGGGGTAATGAGCAGTTCTTC. As protein: CSVEGKAIVRGNEQFF.

This clonotype was observed a handful of times. V is TRBV29-1 and J is TRBJ1-2; TRBD1 matches at 10 bases. Germline CDR1 is SQVTM and CDR2 is ANQGSEA. The ends lost 5 bases at V and 6 bases at J; junction bases unmatched: 12. The CDR3 covers 15 residues. CDR3: CSVRTGGNGWNGYTF. CDR3 nucleotides: TGCAGCGTTCGGACAGGGGGGAACGGATGGAATGGCTACACCTTC.

In its sample, this clonotype was seen a few times. J is TRBJ2-3 and V is TRBV2; the D is unclear. Trimming pared 3 bases from V and 2 bases from J, leaving 12 bases between. Germline CDR1 reads SNHLY; CDR2 reads FYNNEI. The length of the CDR3 is 15 residues. The CDR3: CASSEPTANTDTQYF. For the CDR3, the DNA is TGTGCCAGCAGTGAGCCAACAGCTAACACAGATACGCAGTATTTT. Full variable domain (remainder filled in from reference TRBV2 and TRBJ2-3): EPEVTQTPSHQVTQMGQEVILRCVPISNHLYFYWYRQILGQKVEFLVSFYNNEISEKSEIFDDQFSVERPDGSNFTLKIRSTKLEDSAMYFCASSEPTANTDTQYFGPGTRLTVL.

This clonotype was counted between two and nine times. The CDR3 DNA reads as TGTGCCAGCAGCGCCTGGGAACTCTCATACAATGAGCAGTTCTTC. Its protein product is CASSAWELSYNEQFF. The genes are TRBV7-2 and TRBJ2-1, with D unclear. This CDR3 comprises 15 residues. V lost 5 bases and J 4 bases, leaving 15 bases between the germline ends. Germline V gives CDR1 SGHTA, CDR2 FQGNSA.

The V call is TRBV28, the J call TRBJ2-7; tentative D call: TRBD2 (5 bases). Trimming removed 4 bases from V and 3 bases from J, with 10 bases in between. The V gene's germline CDR1 is MDHEN and CDR2 SYDVKM. The CDR3 is made up of 13 amino acids. The CDR3 here is CASSSPGDYEQYV. The CDR3 DNA is TGTGCCAGCAGTTCCCCCGGGGACTACGAGCAGTACGTC.

The rearrangement uses TRBV6-5 and TRBJ2-1; D unclear. The germline V gene encodes CDR1 MNHEY and CDR2 SVGAGI. V shed 6 bases and J shed 5 bases, with 8 bases lying between them. The CDR3 is 12 amino acids. DNA of the CDR3: TGTGCCAGCAGGCGTCTAGACAATGAGCAGTTCTTC. Translation gives CASRRLDNEQFF.

This clonotype was observed a handful of times. The chain uses TRBV5-1 and TRBJ2-5; D may match TRBD1 or TRBD2 (5 bases each). The CDR3 sequence is 16 residues long. V was cut by 2 bases and J by 7 bases, with 21 bases left in between. The germline gives CDR1 SGHRS, CDR2 YFSETQ. In DNA, the CDR3 is TGCGCCAGCAGCTTAGGGGACGATAGGGAAAGAGGGACCCAGTACTTC. This translates into CASSLGDDRERGTQYF.

This clonotype was recorded a few times. The V gene is TRBV5-1, the J gene TRBJ2-3; D might be TRBD2 (5 bases). This CDR3 has 16 residues. Germline CDR1 reads SGHRS; CDR2 reads YFSETQ. Trimming left V 3 bases short and J 0 bases short, with 14 bases between. In DNA form, the CDR3 reads TGCGCCAGCAGCTCCTTAACTAGTTCGAGCACAGATACGCAGTATTTT. It codes for CASSSLTSSSTDTQYF.